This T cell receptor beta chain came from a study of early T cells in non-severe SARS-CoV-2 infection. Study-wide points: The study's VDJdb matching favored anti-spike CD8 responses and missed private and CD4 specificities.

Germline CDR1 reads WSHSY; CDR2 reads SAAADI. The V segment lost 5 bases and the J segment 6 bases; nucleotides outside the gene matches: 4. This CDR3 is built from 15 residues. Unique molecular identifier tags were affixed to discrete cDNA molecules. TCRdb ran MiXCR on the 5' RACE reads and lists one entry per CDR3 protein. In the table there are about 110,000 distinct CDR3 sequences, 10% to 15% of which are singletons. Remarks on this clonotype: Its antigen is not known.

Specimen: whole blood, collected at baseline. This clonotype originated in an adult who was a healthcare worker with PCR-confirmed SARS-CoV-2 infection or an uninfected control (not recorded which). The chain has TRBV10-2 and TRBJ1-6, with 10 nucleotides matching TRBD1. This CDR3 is CASSTGTGVNSPLHF. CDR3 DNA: TGCGCCAGCAGTACCGGGACAGGGGTTAATTCACCCCTCCACTTT.